A selection of T cell receptor beta chains follows, all from one sample in a study of blood T cell repertoires in COVID-19. Profiled with immunoSEQ multiplex PCR; TCRdb holds only in-frame clones, not every one. The table includes a few hundred thousand clones, 70% to 90% detected once. Sample: PBMCs or T cells enriched from blood (not recorded which). These receptors all stem from a man aged 25-45 years who had recovered from COVID-19. CDR3s include the opening cysteine and the closing phenylalanine or tryptophan. D genes are given only for firm matches. Clone size is given for some rows only: seen once, a few or many times, or a class if the clone is expanded.

V gene: TRBV3-1/TRBV3-2; D gene: NA; clone size: NA; J gene: TRBJ2-5; CDR3 DNA: TGTGCCAGCAGCCAAGGGACTAATAAGGAGACCCAGTACTTC; CDR3 protein: CASSQGTNKETQYF
V gene: TRBV20-1; D gene: NA; clone size: NA; J gene: TRBJ2-1; CDR3 DNA: TGCAGTGCTTTCAGGAACAATGAGCAGTTCTTC; CDR3 protein: CSAFRNNEQFF
V gene: TRBV9; D gene: TRBD2; clone size: NA; J gene: TRBJ2-1; CDR3 DNA: TGTGCCAGCAGCGCAACACCGAGGGAAGCGGGGGGGCCGTACAATGAGCAGTTCTTC; CDR3 protein: CASSATPREAGGPYNEQFF
V gene: TRBV7-9; D gene: TRBD1; clone size: NA; J gene: TRBJ2-7; CDR3 DNA: TGTGCCAGCAGCTTAGGGCGTGGGACAGGTACCTACGAGCAGTACTTC; CDR3 protein: CASSLGRGTGTYEQYF
V gene: TRBV2; D gene: NA; clone size: NA; J gene: TRBJ2-1; CDR3 DNA: TGTGCCAGCAGTATCAGAGGAGGGTCCTACAATGAGCAGTTCTTC; CDR3 protein: CASSIRGGSYNEQFF
V gene: TRBV9; D gene: NA; clone size: NA; J gene: TRBJ2-1; CDR3 DNA: TGTGCCAGCAGCGCATTAGCGGATACCTACAATGAGCAGTTCTTC; CDR3 protein: CASSALADTYNEQFF
V gene: TRBV24-1; D gene: NA; clone size: NA; J gene: TRBJ2-1; CDR3 DNA: TGTGCCACCAGTAAGGGGGACGCTTACAATGAGCAGTTCTTC; CDR3 protein: CATSKGDAYNEQFF
V gene: TRBV18; D gene: NA; clone size: NA; J gene: TRBJ2-2; CDR3 DNA: TGTGCCAGCGCCCAATCGCGGGGGAACACCGGGGAGCTGTTTTTT; CDR3 protein: CASAQSRGNTGELFF
V gene: TRBV2; D gene: TRBD2; clone size: NA; J gene: TRBJ2-3; CDR3 DNA: TGTGCCAGCAGTGAAAGGGTAGCGGGGGGAGATACGCAGTATTTT; CDR3 protein: CASSERVAGGDTQYF
V gene: TRBV19; D gene: NA; clone size: NA; J gene: TRBJ1-2; CDR3 DNA: TGTGCCAGTAGGAGGACAGCCGCTAACTATGGCTACACCTTC; CDR3 protein: CASRRTAANYGYTF
V gene: TRBV6-2/TRBV6-3; D gene: TRBD1; clone size: NA; J gene: TRBJ2-7; CDR3 DNA: TGTGCCAGCAGTTACGTGACGGGACAGAGTGACGAGCAGTACTTC; CDR3 protein: CASSYVTGQSDEQYF
V gene: TRBV7-9; D gene: TRBD1; clone size: medium-sized; J gene: TRBJ1-5; CDR3 DNA: TGTGCCAGCGCGACAGGGGCCGACCAGCCCCAGCATTTT; CDR3 protein: CASATGADQPQHF
V gene: TRBV6-5; D gene: NA; clone size: NA; J gene: TRBJ1-3; CDR3 DNA: TGTGCCAGCAATTCGGGGGGGTCAACTGGAAACACCATATATTTT; CDR3 protein: CASNSGGSTGNTIYF
V gene: TRBV15; D gene: NA; clone size: NA; J gene: TRBJ2-3; CDR3 DNA: TGTGCCACCAGTCAGATGCAAGGGGCGCATGATACGCAGTATTTT; CDR3 protein: CATSQMQGAHDTQYF
V gene: TRBV6-6; D gene: NA; clone size: NA; J gene: TRBJ2-2; CDR3 DNA: TGTGCCAGCAGTCTAGGAGGGGTTTGGGGGGTAACCGGGGAGCTGTTTTTT; CDR3 protein: CASSLGGVWGVTGELFF
V gene: TRBV5-8; D gene: NA; clone size: NA; J gene: TRBJ1-2; CDR3 DNA: TGTGCCAGCAGCTTGGACAACAGCTATGGCTACACCTTC; CDR3 protein: CASSLDNSYGYTF
V gene: TRBV24-1; D gene: NA; clone size: NA; J gene: TRBJ2-2; CDR3 DNA: TGTGCCACCAGTGATTTGGGACTCGGGACCGGGGAGCTGTTTTTT; CDR3 protein: CATSDLGLGTGELFF
V gene: TRBV18; D gene: TRBD1; clone size: NA; J gene: TRBJ1-3; CDR3 DNA: TGTGCCAGCTCCCACCCGGCAGGGGGCTACTCTGGAAACACCATATATTTT; CDR3 protein: CASSHPAGGYSGNTIYF
V gene: TRBV19; D gene: NA; clone size: once; J gene: TRBJ1-1; CDR3 DNA: TGTGCCAGTAGAAACCGAGTATTGGGGGCTGATGAAGCTTTCTTT; CDR3 protein: CASRNRVLGADEAFF
V gene: TRBV2; D gene: TRBD1; clone size: once; J gene: TRBJ1-2; CDR3 DNA: TGTGCCAGCAGTAATGACAGGGGGCGGTTGAACTATGGCTACACCTTC; CDR3 protein: CASSNDRGRLNYGYTF
V gene: TRBV19; D gene: TRBD1; clone size: once; J gene: TRBJ2-3; CDR3 DNA: TGTGCCAGTAGTGGCCCAGGGACAGGGAGCGTAGATACGCAGTATTTT; CDR3 protein: CASSGPGTGSVDTQYF
V gene: TRBV7-2; D gene: NA; clone size: NA; J gene: TRBJ2-5; CDR3 DNA: TGTGCCAGCAGCTTAGCAGGCGGGGCGGAGACCCAGTACTTC; CDR3 protein: CASSLAGGAETQYF
V gene: TRBV5-1; D gene: TRBD1; clone size: NA; J gene: TRBJ2-7; CDR3 DNA: TGCGCCAGCAGCTTATACGGTGGACAGGGCGGCGAGCAGTACTTC; CDR3 protein: CASSLYGGQGGEQYF
V gene: TRBV5-1; D gene: NA; clone size: NA; J gene: TRBJ2-2; CDR3 DNA: TGCGCCAGCAGTAGTAGGGGTTCTCAGACCGGGGAGCTGTTTTTT; CDR3 protein: CASSSRGSQTGELFF
V gene: TRBV15; D gene: TRBD1; clone size: NA; J gene: TRBJ1-2; CDR3 DNA: TGTGCCACCAGCACCGAGACAGGGGGCTATGGCTACACCTTC; CDR3 protein: CATSTETGGYGYTF
V gene: TRBV30; D gene: NA; clone size: NA; J gene: TRBJ1-2; CDR3 DNA: TGTGCCTGGAGTGTACTAGTCGAGGGCTACACCTTC; CDR3 protein: CAWSVLVEGYTF